The sample holds a few counts of the clone carrying this T cell receptor (beta chain). Using a J-beta primer mix together with a sample-barcoded 5' primer, a second PCR was run for roughly 6 to 11 cycles. Each CDR3 protein gets one entry after TCRdb re-called the 5' RACE reads with MiXCR. Found here are about 780,000 distinct CDR3 sequences, more than 35% of them singletons; the top ten hold around 18%. Germline CDR1 and CDR2: KGHDR and SFDVKD. The length of the CDR3 is 17 residues. The germline V and J ends were trimmed by 1 base and 9 bases, with 21 bases remaining between them. The data stem from a study of blood T cells in healthy people across ages.

This chain connects TRBV24-1 to TRBJ2-1, with D maybe TRBD1 (6 bases). The sequenced material came from blood. This clonotype was obtained from a man at least 80 years old in good health. The CDR3 nucleotides are TGTGCCACCAGTGATTTAGAGGGCAGGGGAAGAGGGAGTGAGCAGTTCTTC. This gives the protein CATSDLEGRGRGSEQFF.